This TCR beta chain stems from a study of blood T cell repertoires in COVID-19 (dated by TCRdb to between 2020 and 2021). Broadly, across the study: Samples covering the acute and convalescent phases of COVID-19 were provided by collaborators in the United States, Italy and Spain. The prospective study material was composed of cDNA or gDNA derived from T cells, B-cell-depleted T cells, or PBMCs. Deeply sampled blood TCRbeta repertoires from subjects exposed to, actively infected with, or recovered from COVID-19 were included in the dataset. The repertoires were released in a freely available public database intended as a resource for research on the immune response to SARS-CoV-2. Samples came from the ongoing ImmuneRACE study (first 160 participants) plus 1,254 subjects from 6 global collaborators. The sample metadata nearly always contained a de-identified subject ID, COVID-19 status, age in years and sex. Where available, HLA class I and class II types were taken from metadata supplied by the sample provider and were not determined by assay-based typing.

Notes on this clone: The specificity of this receptor is unknown. No much larger clone is present one base from it, and per-base qualities are unavailable.

The CDR3 holds 15 amino acids from the cysteine to the phenylalanine. Only the CDR3 DNA is retained, 45 bases long and in frame from the first base. The germline V gene (reference sequence) yields LNHDA for CDR1 and SQIVND for CDR2. V was cut back by 10 bases and J by 6 bases, leaving a gap of 21 bases between them. Each collaborating institution followed its own protocols to collect whole blood in K2EDTA tubes. For TCRbeta analysis, collaborators shipped samples in one of three forms: frozen whole blood, isolated PBMCs, or DNA extracted from either of those sample types. The immunoSEQ Assay, a bias-controlled multiplex PCR, was used to amplify TCRbeta CDR3 regions from genomic DNA. Turning to the authors' computational methods: The number of nucleated cells in each sample was estimated from the amplification of reference gene primers within the assay. To quantify the absolute abundance of each unique TCRbeta CDR3 rearrangement, sequence reads were collapsed and filtered. For each sample, productive Simpson clonality was calculated as the square root of Simpson's diversity index over productive rearrangements. Imported from immuneACCESS, the table was reduced by TCRdb to in-frame sequences with V and J called. These copies leave out some clones; in studies compared against another copy, an unresolved V gene accounts for under half, and the cause of the remainder is not known. V and J calls plus clone size are reproduced from that table; the DNA served to infer D and trimming. Within this sample are some 300,000 clones, with roughly 90% of them counted one time only. Roughly 2.3% of the sample lies in the top ten.

Results and caveats for the whole study, not just this receptor: How much clinical and demographic metadata was included differed by source and by participant, and the metadata was provided uncurated.

The chain couples TRBV19 to TRBJ2-2; too little of a D gene remains to name it. This receptor was identified in a young man with active or convalescent COVID-19. Sequencing was carried out using peripheral blood. The CDR3 reads CATSHEALAAGELFF. The nucleotide sequence is given as TGTGCCACTTCTCACGAGGCCCTCGCGGCCGGGGAGCTGTTTTTT.